The subject of this entry is one T cell receptor beta chain. The data stem from a study of blood T cell repertoires in COVID-19. The wider study: In each case, the material was cDNA or gDNA derived from T cells, B-cell-depleted T cells, or PBMCs.

Some clones are missing from TCRdb's copy, which holds only in-frame ones; the method was immunoSEQ multiplex PCR. This table holds 30,000 to 40,000 clones, approximately 90% found once. The length of the CDR3 is 18 residues. Unmatched junction bases numbered 8, after V lost 0 bases and J lost 3 bases. From germline, CDR1 is MGHRA and CDR2 YSYEKL. The J gene is TRBJ1-1, the V gene TRBV4-1; 12 nucleotides agree with TRBD1. The sequencing sample was made of peripheral blood. This sequence was found in a human donor in a cohort sampled during active COVID-19. DNA of the CDR3: TGCGCCAGCAGCCAAGATTCGGGGACAGGGGGCCTATACACTGAAGCTTTCTTT. Translation: CASSQDSGTGGLYTEAFF.